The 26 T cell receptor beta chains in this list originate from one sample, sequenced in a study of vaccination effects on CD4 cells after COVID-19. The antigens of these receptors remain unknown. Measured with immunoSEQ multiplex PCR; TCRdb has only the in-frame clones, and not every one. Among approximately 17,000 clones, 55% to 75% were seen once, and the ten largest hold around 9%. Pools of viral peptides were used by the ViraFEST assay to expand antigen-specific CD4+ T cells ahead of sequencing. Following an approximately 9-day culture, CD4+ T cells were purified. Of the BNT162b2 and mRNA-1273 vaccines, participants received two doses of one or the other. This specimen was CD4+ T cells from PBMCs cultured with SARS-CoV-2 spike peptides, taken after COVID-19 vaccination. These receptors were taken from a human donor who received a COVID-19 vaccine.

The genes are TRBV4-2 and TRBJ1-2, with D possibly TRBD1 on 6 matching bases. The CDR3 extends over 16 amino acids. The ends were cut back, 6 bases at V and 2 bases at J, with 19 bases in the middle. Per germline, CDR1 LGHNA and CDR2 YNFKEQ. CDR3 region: CASRLTSGAGNYGYTF. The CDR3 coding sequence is TGTGCCAGCAGACTTACGTCAGGGGCGGGGAACTATGGCTACACCTTC.

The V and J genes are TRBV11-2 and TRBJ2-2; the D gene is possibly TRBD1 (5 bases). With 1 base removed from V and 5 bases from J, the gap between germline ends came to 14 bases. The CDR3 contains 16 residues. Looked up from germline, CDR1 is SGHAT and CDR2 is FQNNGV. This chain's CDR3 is CASSLVGAGGTGELFF. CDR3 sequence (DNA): TGTGCCAGCAGCTTAGTTGGGGCAGGTGGGACCGGGGAGCTGTTTTTT.

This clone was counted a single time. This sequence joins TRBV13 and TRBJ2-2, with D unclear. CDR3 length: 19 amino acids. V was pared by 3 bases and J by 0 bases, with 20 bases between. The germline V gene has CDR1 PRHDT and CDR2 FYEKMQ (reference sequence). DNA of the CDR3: TGTGCCAGCAGCTTCGAGACAAAAGCGATGCCAACGAACACCGGGGAGCTGTTTTTT. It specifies CASSFETKAMPTNTGELFF.

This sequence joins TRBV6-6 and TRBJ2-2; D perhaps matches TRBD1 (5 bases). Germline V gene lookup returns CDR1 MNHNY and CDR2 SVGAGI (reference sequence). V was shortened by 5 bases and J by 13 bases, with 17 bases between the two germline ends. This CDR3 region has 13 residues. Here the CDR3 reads CASSPFRLQGLFF. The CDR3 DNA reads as TGTGCCAGCAGTCCTTTCCGCCTCCAGGGGCTGTTTTTT.

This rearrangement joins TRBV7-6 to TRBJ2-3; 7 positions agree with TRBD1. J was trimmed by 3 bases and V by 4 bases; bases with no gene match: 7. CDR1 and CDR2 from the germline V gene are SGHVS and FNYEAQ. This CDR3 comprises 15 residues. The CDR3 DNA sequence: TGTGCCAGCAGCTCATCCGGGACAGAGACAGATACGCAGTATTTT. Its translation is CASSSSGTETDTQYF.

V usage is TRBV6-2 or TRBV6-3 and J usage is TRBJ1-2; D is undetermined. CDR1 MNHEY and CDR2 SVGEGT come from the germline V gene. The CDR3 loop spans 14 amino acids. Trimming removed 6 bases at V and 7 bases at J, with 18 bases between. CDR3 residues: CASSAGLQVAGYTF. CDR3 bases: TGTGCCAGCAGCGCCGGACTTCAGGTAGCTGGCTACACCTTC.

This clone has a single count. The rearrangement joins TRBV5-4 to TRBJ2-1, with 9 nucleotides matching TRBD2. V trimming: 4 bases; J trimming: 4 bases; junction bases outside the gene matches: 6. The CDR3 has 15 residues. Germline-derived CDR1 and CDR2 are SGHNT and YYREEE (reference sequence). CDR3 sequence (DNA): TGTGCCAGCAGCCTTGGCGGGGGGGCATACAATGAGCAGTTCTTC. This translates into CASSLGGGAYNEQFF.

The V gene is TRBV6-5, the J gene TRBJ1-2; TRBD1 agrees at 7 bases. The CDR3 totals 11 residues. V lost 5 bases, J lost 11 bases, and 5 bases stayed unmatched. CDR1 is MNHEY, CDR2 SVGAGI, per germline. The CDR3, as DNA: TGTGCCAGCAGTCAGGGGACAGTGTACACCTTC. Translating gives CASSQGTVYTF.

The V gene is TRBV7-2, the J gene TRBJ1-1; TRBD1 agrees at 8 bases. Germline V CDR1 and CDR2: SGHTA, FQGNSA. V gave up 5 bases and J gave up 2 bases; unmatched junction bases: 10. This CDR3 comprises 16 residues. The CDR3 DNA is TGTGCCAGCAGCCTCCGATCGACAGGGGTAAACACTGAAGCTTTCTTT. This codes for CASSLRSTGVNTEAFF.

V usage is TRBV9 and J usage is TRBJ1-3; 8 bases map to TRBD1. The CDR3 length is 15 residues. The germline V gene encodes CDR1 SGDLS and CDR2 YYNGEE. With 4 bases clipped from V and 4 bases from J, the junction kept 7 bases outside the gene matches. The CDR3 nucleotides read TGTGCCAGCAGCTCCCGGACAGGGCCCGGAAACACCATATATTTT. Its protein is CASSSRTGPGNTIYF.

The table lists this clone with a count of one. The CDR3 is CASSVTSGRVYNEQFF. CDR3 coding DNA: TGTGCCAGCAGCGTCACTAGCGGGAGGGTTTACAATGAGCAGTTCTTC. The chain has TRBV9 and TRBJ2-1; 13 nucleotides line up with TRBD2. V was pared by 2 bases and J by 4 bases, with 3 bases of the junction left unmatched. Germline loops: CDR1 SGDLS, CDR2 YYNGEE. This CDR3 spans 16 amino acids.

Here the CDR3 DNA reads TGTGCCAGCAGTTTATTTTCATCGGGCGGGCGGACCTACAATGAGCAGTTCTTC. It yields the protein CASSLFSSGGRTYNEQFF. The chain links TRBV27 to TRBJ2-1; the D gene is possibly TRBD2 (5 bases). The germline gives CDR1 MNHEY, CDR2 SMNVEV (reference sequence). CDR3 length equals 18 residues. Trimming removed 1 base from V and 2 bases from J, with 18 bases in between.

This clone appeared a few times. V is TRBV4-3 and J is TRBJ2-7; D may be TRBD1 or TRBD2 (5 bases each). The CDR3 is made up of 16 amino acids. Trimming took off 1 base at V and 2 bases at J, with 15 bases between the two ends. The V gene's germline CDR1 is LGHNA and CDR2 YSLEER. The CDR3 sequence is CASSQGGPRETYEQYF. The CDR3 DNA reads TGCGCCAGCAGCCAAGGGGGACCCAGGGAAACCTACGAGCAGTACTTC.

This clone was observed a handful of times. Written as DNA, the CDR3 is TGTGCCAGCAGCTTGGGAGGGACTGGTGGAAACACCATATATTTT. Its protein is CASSLGGTGGNTIYF. V usage is TRBV5-4 and J usage is TRBJ1-3, with TRBD1 as a possible D gene (5 bases). Trimming stripped 0 bases from V and 3 bases from J, with 10 bases between. The CDR3 contains 15 residues. Per the germline V gene, CDR1 is SGHNT and CDR2 is YYREEE (reference sequence).

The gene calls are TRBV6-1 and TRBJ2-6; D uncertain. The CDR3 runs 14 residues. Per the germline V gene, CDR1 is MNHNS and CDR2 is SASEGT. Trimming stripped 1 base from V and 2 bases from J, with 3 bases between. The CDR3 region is CASSEVTGANVLTF. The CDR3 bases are TGTGCCAGCAGTGAAGTAACTGGGGCCAACGTCCTGACTTTC.

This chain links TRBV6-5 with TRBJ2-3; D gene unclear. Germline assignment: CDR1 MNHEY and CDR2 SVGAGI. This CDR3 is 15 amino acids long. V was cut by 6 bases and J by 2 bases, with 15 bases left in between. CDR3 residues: CASRQRSISTDTQYF. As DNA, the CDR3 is TGTGCCAGCAGACAGCGCTCAATTTCCACAGATACGCAGTATTTT.

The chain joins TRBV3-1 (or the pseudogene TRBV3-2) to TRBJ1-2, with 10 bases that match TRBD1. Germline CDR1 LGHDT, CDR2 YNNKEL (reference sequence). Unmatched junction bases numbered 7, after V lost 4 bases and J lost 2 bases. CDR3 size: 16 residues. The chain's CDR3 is CASSLTPGQGNYGYTF. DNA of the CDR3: TGTGCCAGCAGCCTTACCCCGGGACAGGGGAACTATGGCTACACCTTC.

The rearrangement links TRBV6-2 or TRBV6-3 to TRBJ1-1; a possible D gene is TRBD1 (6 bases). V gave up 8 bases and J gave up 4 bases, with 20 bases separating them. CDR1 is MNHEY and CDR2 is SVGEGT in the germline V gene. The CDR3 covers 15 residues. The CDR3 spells CASGHPMRGGTEAFF. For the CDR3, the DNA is TGTGCCAGCGGCCATCCGATGAGGGGGGGCACTGAAGCTTTCTTT.

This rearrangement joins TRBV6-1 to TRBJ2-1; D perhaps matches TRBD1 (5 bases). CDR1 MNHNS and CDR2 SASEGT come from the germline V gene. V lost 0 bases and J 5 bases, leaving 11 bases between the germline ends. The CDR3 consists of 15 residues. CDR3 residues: CASSEAATVDNEQFF. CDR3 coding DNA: TGTGCCAGCAGTGAAGCAGCGACAGTAGACAATGAGCAGTTCTTC.

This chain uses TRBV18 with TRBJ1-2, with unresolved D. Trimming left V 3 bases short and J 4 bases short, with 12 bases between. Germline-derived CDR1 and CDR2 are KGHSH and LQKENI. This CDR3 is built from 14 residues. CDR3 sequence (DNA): TGTGCCAGCTCACCCATCGACACGGTCTATGGCTACACCTTC. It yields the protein CASSPIDTVYGYTF. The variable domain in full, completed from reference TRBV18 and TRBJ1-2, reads NAGVMQNPRHLVRRRGQEARLRCSPMKGHSHVYWYRQLPEEGLKFMVYLQKENIIDESGMPKERFSAEFPKEGPSILRIQQVVRGDSAAYFCASSPIDTVYGYTFGSGTRLTVV.

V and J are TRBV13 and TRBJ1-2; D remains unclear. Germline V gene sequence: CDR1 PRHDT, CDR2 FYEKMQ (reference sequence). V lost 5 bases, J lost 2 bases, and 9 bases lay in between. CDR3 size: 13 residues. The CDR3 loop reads CASSGRSNYGYTF. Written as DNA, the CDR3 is TGTGCCAGCAGCGGGCGGTCAAACTATGGCTACACCTTC. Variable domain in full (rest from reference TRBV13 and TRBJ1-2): AAGVIQSPRHLIKEKRETATLKCYPIPRHDTVYWYQQGPGQDPQFLISFYEKMQSDKGSIPDRFSAQQFSDYHSELNMSSLELGDSALYFCASSGRSNYGYTFGSGTRLTVV.

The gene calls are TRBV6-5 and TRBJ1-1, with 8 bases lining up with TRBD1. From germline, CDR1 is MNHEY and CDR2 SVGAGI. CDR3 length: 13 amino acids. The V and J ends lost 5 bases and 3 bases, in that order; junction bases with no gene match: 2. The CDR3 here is CASSMTGDTEAFF. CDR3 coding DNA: TGTGCCAGCAGTATGACAGGGGACACTGAAGCTTTCTTT.

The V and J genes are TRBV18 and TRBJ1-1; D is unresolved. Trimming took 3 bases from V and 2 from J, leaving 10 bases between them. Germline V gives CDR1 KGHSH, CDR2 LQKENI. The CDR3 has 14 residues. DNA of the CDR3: TGTGCCAGCTCACCGACTTTCCCTAACACTGAAGCTTTCTTT. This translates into CASSPTFPNTEAFF. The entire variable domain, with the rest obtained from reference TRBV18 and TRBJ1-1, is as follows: NAGVMQNPRHLVRRRGQEARLRCSPMKGHSHVYWYRQLPEEGLKFMVYLQKENIIDESGMPKERFSAEFPKEGPSILRIQQVVRGDSAAYFCASSPTFPNTEAFFGQGTRLTVV.

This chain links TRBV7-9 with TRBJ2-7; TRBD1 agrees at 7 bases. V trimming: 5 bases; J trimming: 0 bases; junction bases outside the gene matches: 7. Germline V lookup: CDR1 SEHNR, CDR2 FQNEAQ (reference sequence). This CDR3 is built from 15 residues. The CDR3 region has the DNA TGTGCCAGCAGCCCTGACGACAGGGCCTCCTACGAGCAGTACTTC. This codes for CASSPDDRASYEQYF.

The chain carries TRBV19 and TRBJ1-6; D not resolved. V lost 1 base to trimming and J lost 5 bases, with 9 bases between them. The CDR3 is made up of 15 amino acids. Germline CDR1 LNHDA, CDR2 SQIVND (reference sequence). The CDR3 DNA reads TGTGCCAGTAGTATAGTGGGGTTCCATAATTCACCCCTCCACTTT. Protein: CASSIVGFHNSPLHF. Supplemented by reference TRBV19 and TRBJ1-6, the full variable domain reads DGGITQSPKYLFRKEGQNVTLSCEQNLNHDAMYWYRQDPGQGLRLIYYSQIVNDFQKGDIAEGYSVSREKKESFPLTVTSAQKNPTAFYLCASSIVGFHNSPLHFGNGTRLTVT.

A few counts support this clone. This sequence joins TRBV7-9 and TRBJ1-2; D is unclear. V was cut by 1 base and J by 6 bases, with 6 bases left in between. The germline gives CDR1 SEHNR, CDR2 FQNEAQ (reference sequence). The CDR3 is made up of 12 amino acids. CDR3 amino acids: CASSLGADGYTF. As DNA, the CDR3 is TGTGCCAGCAGCTTAGGAGCGGATGGCTACACCTTC. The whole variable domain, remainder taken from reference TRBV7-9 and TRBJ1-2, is DTGVSQNPRHKITKRGQNVTFRCDPISEHNRLYWYRQTLGQGPEFLTYFQNEAQLEKSRLLSDRFSAERPKGSFSTLEIQRTEQGDSAMYLCASSLGADGYTFGSGTRLTVV.